The 12 T cell receptor beta chains presented below share a single source sample, sequenced in a study of shared clonotypes between healthy human individuals. The repertoire was sequenced with immunoSEQ multiplex PCR; TCRdb's copy has only in-frame clones and lacks some. The data hold 1,500,000 or so clones, with over 95% observed a single time. Sequencing was done on a sample of naive CD4+ T cells sorted from blood. Subset here: CD45RA+ positively selected. The origin of the receptors is a man younger than 40 in good health.

The rearrangement uses TRBV5-4 and TRBJ2-5; D remains ambiguous. This CDR3 contains 15 residues. Trimming stripped 0 bases from V and 3 bases from J, with 12 bases between. Germline CDR1 reads SGHNT; CDR2 reads YYREEE (reference sequence). CDR3 nucleotides: TGTGCCAGCAGCTTGGACCGTCAGCCCGAAGAGACCCAGTACTTC. Translating it yields CASSLDRQPEETQYF.

The chain carries TRBV19 and TRBJ1-5; D call uncertain. The CDR3 covers 14 residues. Germline lookup yields CDR1 LNHDA and CDR2 SQIVND (reference sequence). Trimming took off 7 bases at V and 3 bases at J, with 13 bases between the two ends. The CDR3 nucleotides are TGTGCCAGTACCCTCGCGGGTCACAATCAGCCCCAGCATTTT. Amino acids: CASTLAGHNQPQHF.

Written as DNA, the CDR3 is TGCAGCGTTGATTTCCTGAGGGCAATCAATGAGCAGTTCTTC. It translates to CSVDFLRAINEQFF. The chain recombines TRBV29-1 with TRBJ2-1; the D gene is possibly TRBD2 (5 bases). CDR1 and CDR2 (germline): SQVTM, ANQGSEA. The CDR3 covers 14 residues. Trimming took off 3 bases at V and 6 bases at J, with 15 bases between the two ends.

The gene calls are TRBV7-9 and TRBJ1-1; tentatively, D is TRBD1 (5 bases). V lost 7 bases, J lost 1 base, and 13 bases lay in between. Germline CDR1 reads SEHNR; CDR2 reads FQNEAQ (reference sequence). The CDR3 consists of 14 residues. Here the CDR3 reads CASITPRGNTEAFF. As DNA, the CDR3 is TGTGCCAGCATCACTCCAAGGGGGAACACTGAAGCTTTCTTT.

The V gene is TRBV18, the J gene TRBJ2-1, with D perhaps matching TRBD1 (5 bases). Germline CDR1 KGHSH, CDR2 LQKENI. The CDR3 has 16 amino acids. Deletions cut 1 base from V and 5 bases from J, with 15 bases between. Written as DNA, the CDR3 is TGTGCCAGCTCACCACTTTATTTGGACACAGACAATGAGCAGTTCTTC. This encodes CASSPLYLDTDNEQFF.

The rearrangement links TRBV5-1 to TRBJ2-1; weak D call: TRBD1 (6 bases). The CDR3 length is 16 residues. Trimming stripped 0 bases from V and 0 bases from J, with 10 bases between. CDR1 SGHRS and CDR2 YFSETQ come from the germline V gene. The CDR3 region has the DNA TGCGCCAGCAGCTTGGTAGCGACAGGCTCCTACAATGAGCAGTTCTTC. This sequence encodes CASSLVATGSYNEQFF.

This rearrangement joins TRBV7-9 to TRBJ2-3, with 7 bases that match TRBD2. This CDR3 is built from 12 residues. The germline V gene encodes CDR1 SEHNR and CDR2 FQNEAQ (reference sequence). V was pared by 5 bases and J by 8 bases, with 4 bases of the junction left unmatched. The CDR3 nucleotides are TGTGCCAGCAGCACCTTAGCGGGTACGCAGTATTTT. Translated: CASSTLAGTQYF.

The V gene is TRBV5-1, the J gene TRBJ1-4; tentative D call: TRBD1 (5 bases). The CDR3 extends over 16 amino acids. Per germline, CDR1 SGHRS and CDR2 YFSETQ. Trimming stripped 0 bases from V and 0 bases from J, with 9 bases between. The CDR3 nucleotides read TGCGCCAGCAGCTTGGGGGACTTCGCAACTAATGAAAAACTGTTTTTT. It specifies CASSLGDFATNEKLFF.

The V gene is TRBV10-3, the J gene TRBJ2-5, with 14 bases matching TRBD2. Losses at the gene ends were 5 bases for V and 2 bases for J; bases not matched to a gene: 10. Germline CDR1 and CDR2: ENHRY and SYGVKD. The CDR3 covers 18 residues. This chain's CDR3 is CAISPGTSGRLGQETQYF. As DNA, the CDR3 is TGTGCCATCAGTCCAGGGACTAGCGGGAGATTGGGTCAAGAGACCCAGTACTTC.

This rearrangement joins TRBV27 to TRBJ2-2; 9 bases are shared with TRBD2. The CDR3 contains 16 residues. Trimming removed 2 bases from V and 7 bases from J; junction bases left unmatched: 8. Germline lookup yields CDR1 MNHEY and CDR2 SMNVEV (reference sequence). The CDR3: CASSLRASGNGGELFF. CDR3 bases: TGTGCCAGCAGTTTAAGGGCTAGCGGGAACGGCGGGGAGCTGTTTTTT.

This chain connects TRBV6-1 to TRBJ2-7; D could derive from TRBD1 or TRBD2 (5 bases each). Germline V CDR1 and CDR2: MNHNS, SASEGT. This CDR3 has 15 residues. The V and J ends lost 4 bases and 4 bases respectively, with 17 bases between them. Here the CDR3 reads CASSVEWRTTYEQYF. DNA of the CDR3: TGTGCCAGCAGTGTCGAGTGGAGGACAACTTACGAGCAGTACTTC.

The chain links TRBV19 to TRBJ2-1; TRBD2 is a possible D gene (6 bases). The CDR3 spans 21 residues. The germline gives CDR1 LNHDA, CDR2 SQIVND (reference sequence). Deletions cut 3 bases from V and 0 bases from J, with 27 bases between. The CDR3 loop is CASSIQDGAGNRFSSYNEQFF. Here the CDR3 DNA reads TGTGCCAGTAGTATTCAAGACGGGGCGGGGAACAGGTTTAGCTCCTACAATGAGCAGTTCTTC.